These 4 T cell receptor beta chains came from one sample sequenced in a study of CD4 T cells in relation to SARS-CoV-2 and coronaviruses. The method was immunoSEQ multiplex PCR; TCRdb's version includes in-frame clones alone and lacks a portion of them. The profile shows approximately 38,000 clones, 85% to 90% of them singletons. Sample: memory CD4+ T cells from PBMCs. Receptors were obtained from an adult with COVID-19.

The rearrangement links TRBV29-1 to TRBJ2-7; a weak D match, TRBD2 (7 bases). Per germline, CDR1 SQVTM and CDR2 ANQGSEA. CDR3 length: 15 residues. Trimming pared 6 bases from V and 6 bases from J, leaving 24 bases between. The CDR3 DNA reads TGCAGCGTCGTCTCGGGGGGCCGGGGTTTTGGCGAGCAGTACTTC. It is translated as CSVVSGGRGFGEQYF.

This sequence joins TRBV7-3 and TRBJ2-3; no firm D call. Trimming shortened V by 2 bases and J by 6 bases, and 6 bases separated the two germline ends. The CDR3 totals 12 residues. Germline CDR1 is SGHTA and CDR2 is FQGTGA. The DNA of the CDR3 is TGTGCCAGCAGCTTAGACTTCGATACGCAGTATTTT. Amino acids: CASSLDFDTQYF.

This clone was counted once. The rearrangement uses TRBV5-6 and TRBJ2-3; 7 nucleotides align to TRBD1. Germline CDR1 SGHDT, CDR2 YYEEEE. J was trimmed by 4 bases and V by 6 bases; bases with no gene match: 8. This CDR3 has 14 amino acids. CDR3: CASTGTDGPDTQYF. As DNA, the CDR3 is TGTGCCAGCACCGGGACAGATGGACCAGATACGCAGTATTTT. The variable domain in full, with the rest retrieved from reference TRBV5-6 and TRBJ2-3, is DAGVTQSPTHLIKTRGQQVTLRCSPKSGHDTVSWYQQALGQGPQFIFQYYEEEERQRGNFPDRFSGHQFPNYSSELNVNALLLGDSALYLCASTGTDGPDTQYFGPGTRLTVL.

This clone was observed a few times. The chain has TRBV5-5 and TRBJ1-5; D gene uncertain. Germline CDR1 and CDR2: SGHKS and YYEKEE (reference sequence). CDR3 length: 14 amino acids. Trimming took off 6 bases at V and 2 bases at J, with 12 bases between the two ends. In nucleotides, the CDR3 is TGTGCCAGCAAGAGGACGGACGGCAATCAGCCCCAGCATTTT. This translates into CASKRTDGNQPQHF.